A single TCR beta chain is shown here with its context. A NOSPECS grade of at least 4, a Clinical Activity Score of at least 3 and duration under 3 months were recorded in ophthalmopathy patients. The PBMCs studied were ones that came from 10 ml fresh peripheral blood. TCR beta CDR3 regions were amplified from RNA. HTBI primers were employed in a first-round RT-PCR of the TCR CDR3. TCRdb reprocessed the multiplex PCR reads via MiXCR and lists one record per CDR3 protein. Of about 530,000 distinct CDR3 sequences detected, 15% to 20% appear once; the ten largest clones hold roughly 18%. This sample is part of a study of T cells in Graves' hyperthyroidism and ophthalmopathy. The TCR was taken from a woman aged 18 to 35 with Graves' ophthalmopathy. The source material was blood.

Written as DNA, the CDR3 is TGTGCCAGCAGCTTAGCGCTCTCAGGCTCTGGAAACACCATATATTTT. It is translated as CASSLALSGSGNTIYF. The chain joins TRBV7-9 to TRBJ1-3, with D uncertain. The CDR3 has 16 residues. Trimming left V 0 bases short and J 0 bases short, with 9 bases between. Germline lookup yields CDR1 SEHNR and CDR2 FQNEAQ (reference sequence).